This T cell receptor beta chain stems from a study of regulatory T cells in long-lasting Graves disease. General study points: Lower TCR diversity was seen in persistent Graves' patients than in newly diagnosed ones. With a small sample size, accuracy may have been reduced.

Assembly of TCR beta libraries relied on iRepertoire HTBI primers together with Arm-PCR of CDR3 regions. One entry per CDR3 protein results from TCRdb running MiXCR on the multiplex PCR reads. This sample has 400,000 to 500,000 distinct CDR3 sequences; about a fifth occur once, and the top ten carry about 7%. This clonotype appeared many times. No antigen is known for it. V lost 8 bases, J lost 4 bases, and 17 bases lay in between. Germline CDR1 is SQVTM and CDR2 is ANQGSEA. There are 13 residues in the CDR3. The time point here: persistent/refractory GD, antithyroid drugs over 5 years with positive TRAb. Researchers made the TCR library from RNA that was extracted from PBMCs.

The sequencing here drew on peripheral blood mononuclear cells (PBMCs), taken when the disease was refractory, from a patient treated with antithyroid drugs. This clonotype originated in a female donor with Graves disease. The V gene is TRBV29-1, the J gene TRBJ1-1; D is unclear. The CDR3 sequence: CSIGGRLSTEAFF. The CDR3 DNA is TGCAGCATTGGAGGCCGGCTGAGCACTGAAGCTTTCTTT.